This T cell receptor (beta chain) came from a study of cytotoxic CD8 clonotypes in ibrutinib-treated CLL. A word on this clone: Antigen unknown.

Germline V gene lookup returns CDR1 LGHNA and CDR2 YNFKEQ. This CDR3 region has 16 residues. J was trimmed by 5 bases and V by 4 bases; bases with no gene match: 9. Study conclusions and caveats: Under treatment, the uncommon public clonotypes either contracted or remained stable. While tracking circulating CD8+ T-cell counts, baseline clonality exceeded that of age-matched healthy donors.

Deep sequencing aimed at 1 in 200,000 to 1 in 1 million T cells' resolution. Only in-frame clones appear in the TCRdb table, and some are missing; sequencing was by immunoSEQ multiplex PCR. This table holds around 310,000 clones, around four fifths found once. The receptor was derived from a human donor with chronic lymphocytic leukemia. The V call is TRBV4-2, the J call TRBJ2-1, with 9 bases fitting TRBD2. The sequences come from PBMCs, collected before ibrutinib treatment. The CDR3 DNA follows: TGTGCCAGCAGCCCCAGGGTTAGCGGGAGTAACAATGAGCAGTTCTTC. This translates into CASSPRVSGSNNEQFF.